This T cell receptor beta chain was sequenced during a study of Ad26.COV2.S vaccination and SARS-CoV-2 variants. Study as a whole: The donor was enrolled in the Ad26.COV2.S arm of the COV1001 trial. Each vaccinee took Ad26.COV2.S intramuscularly, once or twice 56 days apart. Points from the study as a whole: Total responses of T cells may have been underestimated by the analyses of TCR breadth and depth.

Germline V lookup: CDR1 SEHNR, CDR2 FQNEAQ (reference sequence). Trimming removed 5 bases at V and 5 bases at J, with 22 bases between. This CDR3 spans 17 amino acids. A note on this clone: Its target is unknown.

Here immunoSEQ multiplex PCR was the method, and the copy in TCRdb shows in-frame clones only, minus some. The table has 360,000 or so clones, around 91% seen once; the top ten hold 1.5% to 2%. Treatment given: roughly 18 received Ad26.COV2.S at low or high dose, single or two shots; about 5 received placebo; per-sample allocation not given. Vaccine and placebo recipients were sampled on day 63 after the first injection. The shot given was an Ad26 vector that makes Wuhan-strain SARS-CoV-2 spike. The chain uses TRBV7-9 and TRBJ2-1; D ambiguous. Sequences were derived from peripheral blood, sampled in a trial of Ad26.COV2.S vaccine versus placebo. The receptor was isolated from a person between 18 and 60 years old who received the Ad26.COV2.S COVID-19 vaccine or a placebo. CDR3 nucleotide sequence: TGTGCCAGCAGCCGTCTTACGAGGCTAGTCGGAAACAATGAGCAGTTCTTC. This gives the protein CASSRLTRLVGNNEQFF.